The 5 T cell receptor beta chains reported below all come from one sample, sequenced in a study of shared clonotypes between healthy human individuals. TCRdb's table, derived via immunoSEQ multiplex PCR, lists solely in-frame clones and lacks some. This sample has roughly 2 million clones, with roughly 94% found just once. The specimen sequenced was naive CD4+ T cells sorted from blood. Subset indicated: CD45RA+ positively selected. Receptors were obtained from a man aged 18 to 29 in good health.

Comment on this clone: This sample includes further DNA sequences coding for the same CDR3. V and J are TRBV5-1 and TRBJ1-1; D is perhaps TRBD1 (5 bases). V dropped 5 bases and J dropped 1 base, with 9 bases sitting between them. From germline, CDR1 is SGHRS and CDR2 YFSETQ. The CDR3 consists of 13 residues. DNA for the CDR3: TGCGCCAGCAGGCCCGGGGGGAACACTGAAGCTTTCTTT. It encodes CASRPGGNTEAFF.

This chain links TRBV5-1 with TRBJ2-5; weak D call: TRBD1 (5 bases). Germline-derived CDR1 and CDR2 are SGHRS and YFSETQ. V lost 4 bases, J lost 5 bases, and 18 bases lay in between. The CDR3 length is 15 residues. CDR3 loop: CASSPVQGSGETQYF. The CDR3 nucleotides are TGCGCCAGCAGCCCCGTCCAGGGCAGTGGGGAGACCCAGTACTTC.

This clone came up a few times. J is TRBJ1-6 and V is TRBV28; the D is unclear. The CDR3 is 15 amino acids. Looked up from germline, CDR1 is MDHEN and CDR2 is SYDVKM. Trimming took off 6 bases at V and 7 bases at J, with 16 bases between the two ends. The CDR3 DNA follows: TGTGCCAGCAGGTATAGCGGTCTGGCGAATTCACCCCTCCACTTT. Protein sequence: CASRYSGLANSPLHF.

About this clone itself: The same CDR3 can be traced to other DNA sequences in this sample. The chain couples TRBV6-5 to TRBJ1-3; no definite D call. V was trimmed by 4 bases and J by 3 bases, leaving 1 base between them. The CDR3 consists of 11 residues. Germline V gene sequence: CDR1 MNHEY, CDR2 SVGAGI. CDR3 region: CASSFGNTIYF. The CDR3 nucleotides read TGTGCCAGCAGTTTTGGAAACACCATATATTTT.

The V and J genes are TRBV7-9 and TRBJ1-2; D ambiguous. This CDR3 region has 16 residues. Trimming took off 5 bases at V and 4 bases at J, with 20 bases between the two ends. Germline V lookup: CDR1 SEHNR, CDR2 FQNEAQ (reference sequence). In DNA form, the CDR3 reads TGTGCCAGCAGCGCTATCCGGGGAAAAGTGAGCTATGGCTACACCTTC. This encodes CASSAIRGKVSYGYTF.